Each of the 27 T cell receptor beta chains below was sequenced from the same sample in a study of blood T cells in healthy people across ages. The second PCR ran roughly 7 to 11 cycles with a sample-barcoded 5' primer and J-beta primers. Each CDR3 protein gets one entry after TCRdb re-called the 5' RACE reads with MiXCR. The data show about 780,000 distinct CDR3 sequences, roughly 25% seen once. The data also belong to a second study, concerning T cells of mothers and their children.

Sample: blood. The origin of the receptors is a boy between 10 and 17 years old in good health.

In its sample, this clonotype was seen a few times. The rearrangement joins TRBV11-2 to TRBJ1-6, with D perhaps TRBD1 (5 bases). CDR3 length equals 14 residues. Germline CDR1 is SGHAT and CDR2 is FQNNGV. Between the trimmed V and J ends, which lost 5 bases and 5 bases, there was a span of 10 bases. The CDR3 DNA sequence: TGTGCCAGCAGCCATGGGACGAATAATTCACCCCTCCACTTT. The encoded protein is CASSHGTNNSPLHF.

This clonotype was detected a few times. CDR3 nucleotide sequence: TGTGCCAGCAGCCCACCTCAGGGCTCCGGCCCCGGGGAGCTGTTTTTT. Amino acid sequence: CASSPPQGSGPGELFF. V gene TRBV7-9 combines with J gene TRBJ2-2; possible D gene TRBD1, 5 bases. CDR3 size: 16 residues. Trimming removed 5 bases at V and 6 bases at J, with 19 bases between. CDR1 is SEHNR, CDR2 FQNEAQ, per germline (reference sequence).

This clonotype has just a few counts. V is TRBV7-9 and J is TRBJ2-2, with D possibly being TRBD1 (6 bases). The CDR3 consists of 18 residues. Germline CDR1 and CDR2: SEHNR and FQNEAQ (reference sequence). V was cut by 5 bases and J by 4 bases, with 23 bases left in between. The CDR3, as DNA: TGTGCCAGCAGCGTAGGACAGAGAACGCGAAAAGGCACCGGGGAGCTGTTTTTT. Protein product: CASSVGQRTRKGTGELFF.

This chain connects TRBV7-8 to TRBJ2-3, with 7 positions matching TRBD2. After removal of 5 bases from V and 7 bases from J, the junction contained 9 bases not matched to a gene. The CDR3 runs to 14 residues. Germline V gene sequence: CDR1 SGHVS, CDR2 FQNEAQ. For the CDR3, the DNA is TGTGCCAGCAGCCCCCCCGGGGGGAGGAATACGCAGTATTTT. Its protein is CASSPPGGRNTQYF.

To note about this clonotype: One junction end disagrees with the germline gene, perhaps due to a read error. The rearrangement joins TRBV5-5 to TRBJ2-7; TRBD1 aligns across 10 bases. The germline CDR1 and CDR2 sequences are SGHKS and YYEKEE (reference sequence). The CDR3 runs to 14 residues. The CDR3 loop reads CASSFGDRGYGQYF. CDR3 coding DNA: TGTGCCAGCAGCTTTGGGGACAGGGGTTACGGGCAGTACTTC.

This clonotype was picked up many times. At one boundary the junction diverges from the germline segment, which might be a read error. The chain carries TRBV5-1 and TRBJ2-3; 8 bases agree with TRBD2. CDR3 length: 14 amino acids. Germline values: CDR1 SGHRS, CDR2 YFSETQ. CDR3 DNA: TGTGCCAGCAGCCCCGGGGGGGGCACAGATACGCAGTATTTT. As protein: CASSPGGGTDTQYF.

The rearrangement links TRBV2 to TRBJ2-7, with TRBD1 matching over 8 bases. This CDR3 is built from 12 residues. The germline CDR1 and CDR2 sequences are SNHLY and FYNNEI. V was clipped by 6 bases and J by 3 bases; unmatched bases: 1. CDR3 in DNA: TGTGCCAGCAGGGACAGGGTCTACGAGCAGTACTTC. Residues: CASRDRVYEQYF.

The V gene is TRBV11-1, the J gene TRBJ1-4, with D uncertain. CDR3 size: 15 residues. CDR1 and CDR2 from the germline V gene are SGHAT and FQDESV (reference sequence). With 3 bases removed from V and 3 bases from J, the gap between germline ends came to 11 bases. As DNA, the CDR3 is TGTGCCAGCAGCTTCAATGGTTTGGCTAATGAAAAACTGTTTTTT. As protein: CASSFNGLANEKLFF.

This chain joins TRBV11-2 and TRBJ2-4; TRBD2 aligns across 11 bases. The length of the CDR3 is 18 residues. Trimming cost V 5 bases and J 3 bases; bases outside gene matches: 12. Germline-derived CDR1 and CDR2 are SGHAT and FQNNGV. Here the CDR3 DNA reads TGTGCCAGCAGCCCCCGACTAGCGGGGCCTGCTGACAAAAACATTCAGTACTTC. Its protein is CASSPRLAGPADKNIQYF.

This chain links TRBV12-3 or TRBV12-4 with TRBJ1-2, with a possible D match to TRBD1 (6 bases). Trimming stripped 1 base from V and 0 bases from J, with 12 bases between. This CDR3 spans 16 amino acids. The CDR3 DNA sequence: TGTGCCAGCAGTTTAGGTCAGGGGCCAGCTAACTATGGCTACACCTTC. Protein sequence: CASSLGQGPANYGYTF.

The chain carries TRBV10-1 and TRBJ2-5; D not certain. The last part of the DNA fits TRBJ2-7 better; the J call may be wrong. The germline gives CDR1 WNHNN, CDR2 SYGVQD (reference sequence). This CDR3 contains 12 residues. CDR3: CASSDICYEQYF. The CDR3, as DNA: TGCGCCAGCAGTGATATCTGCTACGAGCAGTACTTC.

Regarding this clonotype: A much larger clonotype is one base distant, so this may be a read error. In nucleotides, the CDR3 is TGTGCCAGCAGTTTCTTCACAGATACGCAGTATTTT. This translates into CASSFFTDTQYF. The chain uses TRBV12-3 or TRBV12-4 and TRBJ2-3; D remains unclear. This CDR3 has 12 residues. The germline V and J ends were trimmed by 3 bases and 2 bases, with 3 bases remaining between them.

The CDR3 DNA sequence: TGCGCCAGCAGCCAAGTGATCCGGCGGGGTTATAGCAATCAGCCCCAGCATTTT. It is translated as CASSQVIRRGYSNQPQHF. The chain combines TRBV4-1 with TRBJ1-5; D gene unclear. Germline V gene sequence: CDR1 MGHRA, CDR2 YSYEKL. V was pared by 1 base and J by 0 bases, with 16 bases between. The CDR3 is 18 amino acids.

The V and J genes are TRBV4-1 and TRBJ1-1, with a tentative D call TRBD1 (5 bases). Trimming took off 4 bases at V and 1 base at J, with 13 bases between the two ends. CDR3 length: 15 amino acids. CDR1 and CDR2 (germline): MGHRA, YSYEKL. DNA for the CDR3: TGCGCCAGCAGCCGGCAGGGCCAGGCGAACACTGAAGCTTTCTTT. The encoded protein is CASSRQGQANTEAFF.

The J gene is TRBJ1-2, the V gene TRBV20-1; tentative D call: TRBD1 (6 bases). The CDR3 loop spans 13 amino acids. V lost 5 bases, J lost 4 bases, and 14 bases lay in between. Germline-derived CDR1 and CDR2 are DFQATT and SNEGSKA (reference sequence). CDR3 residues: CSALNRVSYGYTF. DNA of the CDR3: TGCAGTGCTCTTAACAGGGTCTCCTATGGCTACACCTTC.

The chain combines TRBV13 with TRBJ2-3; a weak D match, TRBD2 (6 bases). Trimming stripped 4 bases from V and 0 bases from J, with 17 bases between. This CDR3 has 17 residues. Germline CDR1 and CDR2: PRHDT and FYEKMQ (reference sequence). The CDR3 region is CASSWVDSGHSTDTQYF. The CDR3 DNA follows: TGTGCCAGCAGCTGGGTCGACAGCGGGCACAGCACAGATACGCAGTATTTT.

The genes are TRBV9 and TRBJ2-1; TRBD2 matches at 8 bases. Germline V gene lookup returns CDR1 SGDLS and CDR2 YYNGEE. The CDR3 runs 15 residues. J was trimmed by 4 bases and V by 0 bases; bases with no gene match: 3. Written as DNA, the CDR3 is TGTGCCAGCAGCGTAGTGGCGGGGGGATACAATGAGCAGTTCTTC. Translating it yields CASSVVAGGYNEQFF.

The genes are TRBV5-5 and TRBJ1-1; 7 nucleotides match TRBD1. The trim removed 4 bases at V and 5 bases at J, leaving 11 bases unmatched. The CDR3 has 15 residues. Germline CDR1 and CDR2: SGHKS and YYEKEE (reference sequence). CDR3 sequence: CASSPETGLRTEAFF. CDR3 coding DNA: TGTGCCAGCAGCCCTGAGACAGGGTTACGGACTGAAGCTTTCTTT.

V and J are TRBV10-1 and TRBJ1-3; D might be TRBD1 (5 bases). CDR3 size: 15 residues. Germline CDR1 is WNHNN and CDR2 is SYGVQD (reference sequence). V was pared by 0 bases and J by 4 bases, with 10 bases between. CDR3 DNA: TGCGCCAGCAGTGAGTCTCAGGGACTCGGAAACACCATATATTTT. This codes for CASSESQGLGNTIYF.

The chain couples TRBV6-2 or TRBV6-3 to TRBJ1-2; no definite D call. The V gene lost 2 bases and the J gene lost 6 bases, with 13 bases spanning the gap. In germline, CDR1 is MNHEY, CDR2 SVGEGT. CDR3 size: 14 residues. CDR3 nucleotide sequence: TGTGCCAGCAGTTACACCAGGACTGATCATGGCTACACCTTC. Translating it yields CASSYTRTDHGYTF.

This clonotype was counted between two and nine times. This chain links TRBV2 with TRBJ1-4; unclear D gene. The CDR3 totals 14 residues. CDR1 and CDR2 from the germline V gene are SNHLY and FYNNEI. V lost 7 bases, J lost 0 bases, and 9 bases lay in between. CDR3: CASKGTTTNEKLFF. The CDR3, as DNA: TGTGCCAGCAAGGGCACTACAACTAATGAAAAACTGTTTTTT.

The chain combines TRBV6-1 with TRBJ2-7; D remains unclear. V was pared by 3 bases and J by 0 bases, with 3 bases between. The CDR3 has 12 residues. CDR1 is MNHNS, CDR2 SASEGT, per germline. CDR3 in DNA: TGTGCCAGCAGTGACTACTCCTACGAGCAGTACTTC. It encodes CASSDYSYEQYF.

This clonotype was picked up a small number of times. CDR3 in DNA: TGCAGGGCTCCCGGGACAGGGCTACCGGCTGAGCAGTTCTTC. Translation gives CRAPGTGLPAEQFF. The chain carries TRBV20-1 and TRBJ2-1; 9 nucleotides line up with TRBD1. This CDR3 is built from 14 residues. Germline V gives CDR1 DFQATT, CDR2 SNEGSKA (reference sequence).

This clonotype was seen only a few times. V is TRBV20-1 and J is TRBJ2-5; tentatively, D is TRBD1 (6 bases). The J call is doubtful: the DNA matches TRBJ2-1 better. The germline CDR1 and CDR2 sequences are DFQATT and SNEGSKA (reference sequence). CDR3 length: 14 amino acids. In nucleotides, the CDR3 is TGCAGTGCTAGAGGGGGTGAAGGGGGCAATGAGCAGTTCTTC. It specifies CSARGGEGGNEQFF.

This chain joins TRBV7-9 and TRBJ2-2, with a possible D match to TRBD2 (6 bases). CDR1 and CDR2 from the germline V gene are SEHNR and FQNEAQ (reference sequence). The CDR3 covers 15 residues. V was cut by 3 bases and J by 5 bases, with 13 bases left in between. DNA for the CDR3: TGTGCCAGCAGCTTGGGACTCCCGGGGACCGGGGAGCTGTTTTTT. Its translation is CASSLGLPGTGELFF.

This chain uses TRBV7-8 with TRBJ2-1, with TRBD2 matching 9 bases. With V trimmed by 2 bases and J by 4 bases, 9 bases remained unmatched. The CDR3 contains 17 residues. The germline V gene has CDR1 SGHVS and CDR2 FQNEAQ. The CDR3 region is CASSLRFSGSPYNEQFF. The CDR3 coding sequence is TGTGCCAGCAGCTTACGATTTAGCGGGAGTCCGTACAATGAGCAGTTCTTC. The full variable domain, in which reference TRBV7-8 and TRBJ2-1 provide the parts outside the CDR3, is GAGVSQSPRYKVAKRGQDVALRCDPISGHVSLFWYQQALGQGPEFLTYFQNEAQLDKSGLPSDRFFAERPEGSVSTLKIQRTQQEDSAVYLCASSLRFSGSPYNEQFFGPGTRLTVL.

This clonotype was observed a few times. This chain links TRBV4-1 with TRBJ2-4; no clear D. This CDR3 spans 15 amino acids. Germline-derived CDR1 and CDR2 are MGHRA and YSYEKL. V lost 4 bases and J lost 2, with 12 bases in between. The CDR3 DNA follows: TGCGCCAGCAGCCGCCCCGCTACAACCAAAAACATTCAGTACTTC. Protein: CASSRPATTKNIQYF.